This TCR beta chain was recovered during a study of identical twins. TCRdb re-analysed the 5' RACE reads in MiXCR, keeping a single row per CDR3 protein. In the table there are 410,000 or so distinct CDR3 sequences, about 18% of which are singletons. With V trimmed by 1 base and J by 6 bases, 2 bases remained unmatched. CDR1 DFQATT and CDR2 SNEGSKA come from the germline V gene (reference sequence). The CDR3 is 12 residues long. This clonotype was found a few times. Material: naive T cells sorted from blood. The gene calls are TRBV20-1 and TRBJ2-7; 8 bases map to TRBD2. The receptor was derived from a man aged 50 to 60 in good health. Here the CDR3 reads CSARGTSIEQYF. The DNA for the CDR3 is TGCAGTGCTAGAGGGACTAGCATCGAGCAGTACTTC.